Described below is a single TCR beta chain sequence and its context. This clonotype was counted many times. The clone's antigen remains unknown. The record has no base qualities; no much larger clone is one base away. This specimen comes from a study of T cells in Graves' hyperthyroidism and ophthalmopathy (dated by TCRdb to between 2017 and 2020). In the study overall: Peripheral blood samples were taken at initial diagnosis, before any treatment was given. A discovery cohort of about a hundred patients, approximately 44 with Graves' ophthalmopathy and 55 to 60 with stable Graves' hyperthyroidism, was used to find distinguishing TCR V-J signatures. The 95 to 100 discovery patients were randomly divided into training and test sets at a 7:3 ratio. After sampling, hyperthyroidism patients received methimazole starting at 30 mg daily, and ophthalmopathy patients received high-dose intravenous methylprednisolone. Prospective prediction of ophthalmopathy was tested in an independent validation cohort of fewer than 20 hyperthyroidism patients and 17 patients who later progressed to ophthalmopathy. The paper describes TCR Vbeta CDR3 sequencing of 135 peripheral blood samples, made up of some 42 ophthalmopathy patients, 70 to 75 hyperthyroidism patients and 17 progressor patients. The study also compared thyroid tissue and blood T-cell repertoires from several Graves' hyperthyroidism patients.

Amplification of TCR beta CDR3 regions was carried out from RNA transcripts. For the first round of RT-PCR on the TCR CDR3, the HTBI primer set was used together with the Qiagen OneStep RT-PCR kit. Libraries were constructed in a second round of multiplex PCR, after which size selection and purification were carried out. Libraries were sequenced paired-end with 100 bp reads on an Illumina HiSeq2000. The paper's data handling went like this. SOAPnuke was used to process the raw data, removing reads that contained adapters or uncalled bases, had a mean Phred below 15, or lacked an exact match to the constant primer or identifier. High-quality paired reads were merged using COPE v1.2.5, and each unique nucleotide sequence was defined as a clonotype. Clonotypes were aligned to IMGT TRBV, TRBD and TRBJ reference segments using MiTCR v1.1. The analysis was restricted to V-J combinations with a frequency above 0.0001, which together covered 99.2% of the repertoires. The TCS score was defined as the ratio of F50 (clonal expansion) to E x V (chaos), calculated using BLOSUM62-based TCRdist between CDR3 peptides within each V-J. Welch's t-statistics and random forest reduced around 510 V-J features to fewer than 15, which were used in a naive Bayes classifier (R e1071). The public reads were quality trimmed at Q25 with fastp and then assembled into clones with MiXCR by TCRdb, keeping productive beta chains. All rows with the same CDR3 protein become a single entry with the most common DNA and genes. TCRdb, rather than the study authors, made the V and J calls. In this sample the table shows 250,000 to 350,000 distinct CDR3 sequences, approximately 15% of which occur a single time. The ten biggest clones cover around 55% of the sample.

Moderately to severely active disease, a Clinical Activity Score of at least 3, a NOSPECS grade of at least 4, and a duration under 3 months were present in ophthalmopathy patients. Any patient with an uncontrolled infection, another autoimmune disease, pregnancy or lactation was excluded. Diagnoses were established on the basis of clinical symptoms, serum thyroxine and TRAb, thyroid ultrasound, and orbital computed tomography. PBMCs were separated from over 9 ml of fresh peripheral blood using Ficoll-Paque density gradient centrifugation. Total RNA was extracted with Trizol reagent, and quality was checked on an Agilent 2100 Bioanalyzer. V is pruned by 6 bases and J by 5 bases, leaving 8 bases of the junction without a gene match. From a lookup of the germline V gene (reference sequence), CDR1 and CDR2 are MNHEY and SMNVEV. Inclusive of the bounding cysteine and phenylalanine, the CDR3 is 15 residues long. Only the CDR3 region is kept as DNA, spanning 45 bases read in frame from base 1.

Study-level results and caveats: No statistical method was used to fix the sample size in advance, and group allocation was not hidden from the investigators. In cross-validation, a model built on a 13 V-J signature told ophthalmopathy apart from stable hyperthyroidism with about 90% sensitivity and around 84% specificity, and in testing the same model reached 80%/75%. In validation, progression to ophthalmopathy was predicted by the model with 70% to 71% sensitivity and roughly 76% specificity, a median of 6.5 months before onset. Blood samples also contained most of the expanded thyroid clonotypes (frequency above 0.001), which suggests that blood repertoires may reflect thyroid immune responses.

The source is a woman aged 55 to 70 with Graves' ophthalmopathy. The sequencing sample was made of blood. Here the chain combines TRBV27 and TRBJ2-7, with 12 bases aligning to TRBD2. The CDR3 here reads CASRPWTSGDNEQYF. The nucleotide sequence is TGTGCCAGCAGACCATGGACTAGCGGGGACAACGAGCAGTACTTC.